Shown below are 20 T cell receptor beta chains from a single sample sequenced in a study of blood T cell repertoires in COVID-19. Sequenced by immunoSEQ multiplex PCR; TCRdb stores in-frame clones only, minus some. The sample lists approximately 300,000 clones, more than 80% occurring once. Source material: peripheral blood. Every receptor here comes from a woman in her 30s with COVID-19, enrolled during active disease.

This clone was seen a single time. The same CDR3 arises from other DNA sequences in this sample as well. CDR3 DNA sequence: TGTGCCAGCAGTCTAGGGGGCGCGGGGACCCAGTACTTC. Residues: CASSLGGAGTQYF. The V call is TRBV6-6, the J call TRBJ2-5; 7 nucleotides line up with TRBD1. The CDR3 totals 13 residues. Germline CDR1 and CDR2: MNHNY and SVGAGI (reference sequence). Trimming cost V 5 bases and J 7 bases; bases outside gene matches: 7.

The chain carries TRBV6-5 and TRBJ1-1; 7 nucleotides line up with TRBD1. Germline CDR1 reads MNHEY; CDR2 reads SVGAGI. V was clipped by 2 bases and J by 5 bases; unmatched bases: 5. CDR3 length: 14 residues. CDR3 nucleotides: TGTGCCAGCAGTTACAAGGGGGCGCCGACTGAAGCTTTCTTT. It codes for CASSYKGAPTEAFF.

The V gene is TRBV3-1 (or the pseudogene TRBV3-2), the J gene TRBJ2-1, with TRBD2 matching over 9 bases. CDR3 length: 18 amino acids. Germline trimming cut 8 bases from V and 3 bases from J; bases unmatched to any gene: 17. Looked up from germline, CDR1 is LGHDT and CDR2 is YNNKEL (reference sequence). The CDR3 is CASSLPASSGSIYNEQFF. The CDR3 DNA follows: TGTGCCAGCTCTCTCCCAGCAAGTAGCGGGAGTATCTACAATGAGCAGTTCTTC.

The chain links TRBV12-5 to TRBJ1-5, with 7 positions matching TRBD1. V was pared by 0 bases and J by 3 bases, with 14 bases of the junction left unmatched. The CDR3 length is 19 residues. The germline V gene has CDR1 LGHNT and CDR2 FRNRAP. This CDR3 is CASGLVQTGVGINNQPQHF. CDR3 in DNA: TGTGCTAGTGGTTTGGTCCAAACAGGGGTTGGAATAAACAATCAGCCCCAGCATTTT.

This chain links TRBV6-5 with TRBJ1-6, with TRBD1 matching over 12 bases. The germline gives CDR1 MNHEY, CDR2 SVGAGI. V gave up 6 bases and J gave up 7 bases; unmatched junction bases: 4. The CDR3 sequence is 15 residues long. DNA for the CDR3: TGTGCCAGCAGACGGGACAGGGGGCGGAATTCACCCCTCCACTTT. Protein product: CASRRDRGRNSPLHF.

The chain couples TRBV2 to TRBJ2-1; 8 bases agree with TRBD2. CDR1 is SNHLY and CDR2 is FYNNEI in the germline V gene. Trimming removed 7 bases from V and 7 bases from J; junction bases left unmatched: 15. The length of the CDR3 is 16 residues. CDR3 region: CASMSGSGTSKNEQFF. The CDR3 DNA sequence: TGTGCCAGCATGAGCGGTAGCGGGACCTCTAAGAATGAGCAGTTCTTC.

The V gene is TRBV5-1, the J gene TRBJ2-5; 13 nucleotides line up with TRBD2. V dropped 0 bases and J dropped 4; count of bases not matched to a gene: 3. The CDR3 is 16 residues long. CDR1 is SGHRS and CDR2 is YFSETQ in the germline V gene. CDR3 bases: TGCGCCAGCAGCTTGGGGGGACTAGCGGGGCGAGAGACCCAGTACTTC. Translated: CASSLGGLAGRETQYF.

This clone has a single count. V and J are TRBV7-9 and TRBJ2-7, with TRBD2 identical over 8 bases. V lost 4 bases to trimming and J lost 3 bases; unmatched junction nucleotides: 8. Germline V gives CDR1 SEHNR, CDR2 FQNEAQ (reference sequence). The CDR3 extends over 15 amino acids. The CDR3 loop reads CASSSTSGPNYEQYF. In DNA form, the CDR3 reads TGTGCCAGCAGCTCCACTAGCGGTCCGAACTACGAGCAGTACTTC.

The chain has TRBV6-2 or TRBV6-3 and TRBJ2-1; 13 nucleotides agree with TRBD2. CDR3 length equals 16 residues. J gave up 8 bases and V 4 bases, and 8 bases lay outside the gene matches. CDR1 and CDR2 (germline): MNHEY, SVGEGT. The CDR3 DNA is TGTGCCAGCAGTTCCTGGACTAGCGGGAGTATCCATGAGCAGTTCTTC. The encoded protein is CASSSWTSGSIHEQFF.

This chain connects TRBV6-6 to TRBJ1-5, with D perhaps matching TRBD1 (6 bases). The CDR3 extends over 16 amino acids. Deletions cut 2 bases from V and 0 bases from J, with 11 bases between. Germline V gives CDR1 MNHNY, CDR2 SVGAGI (reference sequence). The CDR3 DNA is TGTGCCAGCAGTTACACGGGGACACCTAGCAATCAGCCCCAGCATTTT. Residues: CASSYTGTPSNQPQHF.

J is TRBJ2-4 and V is TRBV2; D might be TRBD2 (5 bases). Germline V gives CDR1 SNHLY, CDR2 FYNNEI. The CDR3 is 13 amino acids. Trimming stripped 10 bases from V and 1 base from J, with 11 bases between. In DNA, the CDR3 is TGTGCCACGGTACTAGACGCCAAAAACATTCAGTACTTC. Amino acid sequence: CATVLDAKNIQYF.

CDR3 sequence reads: CASSPGQGYQETQYF. The CDR3 nucleotides are TGTGCCAGCAGCCCAGGACAGGGTTACCAAGAGACCCAGTACTTC. The chain employs TRBV3-1 (or the pseudogene TRBV3-2) and TRBJ2-5; 8 nucleotides agree with TRBD1. Per germline, CDR1 LGHDT and CDR2 YNNKEL (reference sequence). This CDR3 is built from 15 residues. With 4 bases clipped from V and 0 bases from J, the junction kept 4 bases outside the gene matches.

V usage is TRBV3-1 (or the pseudogene TRBV3-2) and J usage is TRBJ2-7, with TRBD1 matching over 7 bases. CDR1 and CDR2 (germline): LGHDT, YNNKEL (reference sequence). The CDR3 has 15 residues. The trim removed 7 bases at V and 0 bases at J, leaving 9 bases unmatched. CDR3 nucleotides: TGTGCCAGCAAAAAGGGGGCGCTAGACTCCTACGAGCAGTACTTC. It yields the protein CASKKGALDSYEQYF.

The chain couples TRBV30 to TRBJ1-1; 8 nucleotides align to TRBD1. The V gene's germline CDR1 is GTSNPN and CDR2 SVGIG (reference sequence). V shed 3 bases, J shed 4 bases, and the junction held 10 bases outside the gene matches. The CDR3 sequence is 15 residues long. For the CDR3, the DNA is TGTGCCTGGAGGTCACAGGGGGGAATGGGCACTGAAGCTTTCTTT. It translates to CAWRSQGGMGTEAFF.

The CDR3 loop is CASSDPTGLYSNQPQHF. The CDR3 coding sequence is TGTGCCAGCAGTGACCCGACAGGCCTTTATAGCAATCAGCCCCAGCATTTT. The chain links TRBV2 to TRBJ1-5, with D possibly TRBD1 on 6 matching bases. Trimming shortened V by 3 bases and J by 0 bases, and 15 bases separated the two germline ends. This CDR3 has 17 residues. Germline lookup yields CDR1 SNHLY and CDR2 FYNNEI.

The chain links TRBV27 to TRBJ2-3; D gene ambiguous. The CDR3 is 12 residues long. Looked up from germline, CDR1 is MNHEY and CDR2 is SMNVEV (reference sequence). Deletions cut 4 bases from V and 5 bases from J, with 7 bases between. CDR3 loop: CASSSGRDTQYF. The CDR3 DNA is TGTGCCAGCAGTTCGGGTCGAGATACGCAGTATTTT.

This chain links TRBV11-2 with TRBJ2-7; 9 bases line up with TRBD2. The V and J ends lost 5 bases and 3 bases, in that order; junction bases with no gene match: 8. The germline V gene has CDR1 SGHAT and CDR2 FQNNGV. The CDR3 has 15 residues. CDR3 residues: CASSEAGTSLYEQYF. The CDR3 DNA reads as TGTGCCAGCAGCGAAGCCGGGACTAGCCTCTACGAGCAGTACTTC.

As DNA, the CDR3 is TGTGCCACCAAACTGAGCGCGGGAGTTGGAACAGATACGCAGTATTTT. This sequence encodes CATKLSAGVGTDTQYF. The chain recombines TRBV15 with TRBJ2-3, with TRBD2 matching over 7 bases. The CDR3 runs 16 residues. The ends lost 7 bases at V and 3 bases at J; junction bases unmatched: 13. CDR1 and CDR2 from the germline V gene are LNHNV and YYDKDF (reference sequence). Based on the CDR3 plus reference TRBV15 and TRBJ2-3, the full variable domain is DAMVIQNPRYQVTQFGKPVTLSCSQTLNHNVMYWYQQKSSQAPKLLFHYYDKDFNNEADTPDNFQSRRPNTSFCFLDIRSPGLGDTAMYLCATKLSAGVGTDTQYFGPGTRLTVL.

The chain links TRBV19 to TRBJ1-3, with D uncertain. Germline CDR1 is LNHDA and CDR2 is SQIVND (reference sequence). This CDR3 has 13 amino acids. V was pared by 5 bases and J by 0 bases, with 5 bases between. The CDR3 DNA follows: TGTGCCAGTAGTTTCAGCTCTGGAAACACCATATATTTT. Translating gives CASSFSSGNTIYF.

The chain uses TRBV11-2 and TRBJ2-5; 9 nucleotides agree with TRBD2. Germline assignment: CDR1 SGHAT and CDR2 FQNNGV. The ends lost 5 bases at V and 2 bases at J; junction bases unmatched: 6. The CDR3 runs 15 residues. The CDR3 protein is CASSRAGGLQETQYF. The CDR3 bases are TGTGCCAGCAGCCGAGCGGGGGGTCTTCAAGAGACCCAGTACTTC.